The next 15 T cell receptor beta chains were all read from a single sample in a study of CD8 T cells in ankylosing spondylitis (dated by TCRdb to 2016 to 2017). Here is what the overall study found, with its caveats: A TCR beta motif made up of several highly homologous amino acid variants appeared to be characteristic of blood from ankylosing spondylitis patients.

To prepare the library, 5' RACE was applied. TCRdb names Illumina HiSeq 2500 as the instrument used. TCRdb reran the public reads through fastp at Q25 and MiXCR, keeping productive beta chains. Merged by CDR3 protein, the rows form single entries marked with the most common genes and DNA. The sample table records roughly 670,000 distinct CDR3 sequences; around 20% of these occur just once. The top ten hold around 19% of the sample. No antigens are known for them. The sample consisted of blood, either unsorted or a sorted T cell fraction (not recorded which). These receptors were obtained from a male donor with ankylosing spondylitis.

The V call is TRBV7-2, the J call TRBJ2-7; D is possibly TRBD2 (5 bases). CDR3 size: 13 residues. The V gene's germline CDR1 is SGHTA and CDR2 FQGNSA. Trimming removed 3 bases from V and 7 bases from J, with 13 bases in between. The DNA of the CDR3 is TGTGCCAGCAGCTTTGGACTCTATGAGGAGCAGTACTTC. It specifies CASSFGLYEEQYF. Using reference TRBV7-2 and TRBJ2-7 for the parts outside the CDR3, the full variable domain is GAGVSQSPSNKVTEKGKDVELRCDPISGHTALYWYRQSLGQGLEFLIYFQGNSAPDKSGLPSDRFSAERTGGSVSTLTIQRTQQEDSAVYLCASSFGLYEEQYFGPGTRLTVT.

This sequence joins TRBV24-1 and TRBJ2-3; D could derive from TRBD1 or TRBD2 (6 bases each). V lost 1 base and J 6 bases, leaving 13 bases between the germline ends. This CDR3 is built from 15 residues. Germline CDR1 reads KGHDR; CDR2 reads SFDVKD. As DNA, the CDR3 is TGTGCCACCAGTGATTTATCCGGGGGCGTGGATACGCAGTATTTT. Translating gives CATSDLSGGVDTQYF.

Only a few counts were recorded for this clonotype. V usage is TRBV18 and J usage is TRBJ1-6; tentative D call: TRBD1 (6 bases). Germline CDR1 KGHSH, CDR2 LQKENI. Trimming removed 3 bases at V and 10 bases at J, with 13 bases between. This CDR3 region has 14 residues. The CDR3 DNA reads as TGTGCCAGCTCACCGGTACAGGGCGAATCACCCCTCCACTTT. It codes for CASSPVQGESPLHF.

This chain links TRBV27 with TRBJ1-1; D possibly corresponds to TRBD1 (6 bases). Trimming cost V 2 bases and J 2 bases, with 15 bases left between them. Germline V gene data show CDR1 as MNHEY and CDR2 as SMNVEV (reference sequence). The CDR3 totals 16 residues. The CDR3 loop reads CASSLIPPGTNTEAFF. DNA of the CDR3: TGTGCCAGCAGTTTAATCCCACCCGGGACAAACACTGAAGCTTTCTTT.

The chain is built from TRBV2 and TRBJ2-1, with D possibly matching TRBD1 (5 bases). There are 12 residues in the CDR3. Deletions cut 7 bases from V and 10 bases from J, with 14 bases between. Germline V gene lookup returns CDR1 SNHLY and CDR2 FYNNEI. In nucleotides, the CDR3 is TGTGCCAGCACCCCGGACACCGAGGAGCAGTTCTTC. It encodes CASTPDTEEQFF.

The chain recombines TRBV13 with TRBJ1-4; TRBD1 agrees at 10 bases. CDR1 and CDR2 (germline): PRHDT, FYEKMQ (reference sequence). There are 15 residues in the CDR3. The V and J ends lost 3 bases and 7 bases, in that order; junction bases with no gene match: 5. The CDR3 sequence is CASSLRDRGSEKLFF. The CDR3 DNA reads as TGTGCCAGCAGCTTGAGGGACAGGGGTTCTGAAAAACTGTTTTTT.

In this sample, this clonotype turned up a few times. V and J are TRBV5-6 and TRBJ2-3, with D perhaps matching TRBD2 (6 bases). V gave up 5 bases and J gave up 5 bases, with 12 bases separating them. Germline V CDR1 and CDR2: SGHDT, YYEEEE. The CDR3 is 13 amino acids. As DNA, the CDR3 is TGTGCCAGCAGTTGGAGGGAGAGAGATACGCAGTATTTT. Amino acid sequence: CASSWRERDTQYF.

This clonotype was recorded a few times. The chain joins TRBV15 to TRBJ2-1; D might be TRBD1 or TRBD2, each matching 5 bases. Germline V gives CDR1 LNHNV, CDR2 YYDKDF (reference sequence). Trimming removed 1 base at V and 5 bases at J, with 15 bases between. The CDR3 totals 16 residues. The CDR3: CATSRVRDGTHNEQFF. CDR3 DNA sequence: TGTGCCACCAGCAGAGTACGGGACGGAACCCACAATGAGCAGTTCTTC.

V and J are TRBV29-1 and TRBJ2-7; 12 positions match TRBD1. The CDR3 totals 14 residues. V shed 2 bases and J 6 bases; nucleotides not matched to a gene: 5. The germline CDR1 and CDR2 sequences are SQVTM and ANQGSEA. The CDR3 nucleotides are TGCAGCGTTGAAATCTGGGACAGGGGGCGCGAGCAGTACTTC. This gives the protein CSVEIWDRGREQYF.

This clonotype was counted between two and nine times. The CDR3 here is CASSLVLGHTIYF. The CDR3 DNA reads as TGTGCCAGCAGCTTAGTCTTAGGCCACACCATATATTTT. The chain is built from TRBV7-8 and TRBJ1-3; D is uncertain. Germline lookup yields CDR1 SGHVS and CDR2 FQNEAQ. The CDR3 has 13 amino acids. The ends were cut back, 1 base at V and 8 bases at J, with 9 bases in the middle.

V and J are TRBV5-1 and TRBJ1-6; D is ambiguous. Per the germline V gene, CDR1 is SGHRS and CDR2 is YFSETQ. Trimming took off 4 bases at V and 6 bases at J, with 17 bases between the two ends. The CDR3 totals 16 residues. CDR3 amino acids: CASSPGGVGFNSPLHF. CDR3 sequence (DNA): TGCGCCAGCAGCCCCGGCGGGGTGGGTTTTAATTCACCCCTCCACTTT.

CDR3 amino acids: CASSSSLSGGNLETQYF. Written as DNA, the CDR3 is TGTGCCAGCAGCTCCAGCCTTAGCGGGGGGAACTTAGAGACCCAGTACTTC. V gene TRBV7-9 combines with J gene TRBJ2-5; 10 nucleotides match TRBD2. The CDR3 covers 17 residues. Germline loops: CDR1 SEHNR, CDR2 FQNEAQ (reference sequence). V was pared by 4 bases and J by 4 bases, with 12 bases of the junction left unmatched.

This clonotype was recorded at least ten times. The V call is TRBV27, the J call TRBJ2-1; D is possibly TRBD1 (5 bases). Trimming cost V 5 bases and J 4 bases, with 12 bases left between them. The CDR3 covers 14 residues. CDR1 is MNHEY, CDR2 SMNVEV, per germline (reference sequence). The CDR3 loop reads CASSPTGVYNEQFF. The DNA of the CDR3 is TGTGCCAGCAGTCCAACAGGAGTTTACAATGAGCAGTTCTTC.

This chain joins TRBV5-1 and TRBJ2-5; 10 bases agree with TRBD2. This CDR3 spans 16 amino acids. Trimming cost V 0 bases and J 2 bases; bases outside gene matches: 4. In germline, CDR1 is SGHRS, CDR2 YFSETQ. CDR3 region: CASSLAASGGQETQYF. CDR3 bases: TGCGCCAGCAGCTTGGCGGCTAGCGGGGGACAAGAGACCCAGTACTTC. The entire variable domain, with the rest obtained from reference TRBV5-1 and TRBJ2-5, is as follows: KAGVTQTPRYLIKTRGQQVTLSCSPISGHRSVSWYQQTPGQGLQFLFEYFSETQRNKGNFPGRFSGRQFSNSRSEMNVSTLELGDSALYLCASSLAASGGQETQYFGPGTRLLVL.

This clonotype was seen a few times. The chain links TRBV6-2 or TRBV6-3 to TRBJ1-1, with D uncertain. V lost 10 bases and J 0 bases, leaving 12 bases between the germline ends. The CDR3 is made up of 13 amino acids. CDR1 and CDR2 from the germline V gene are MNHEY and SVGEGT. CDR3 sequence: CATRSLMNTEAFF. DNA for the CDR3: TGTGCCACCCGGAGTCTTATGAACACTGAAGCTTTCTTT.